This T cell receptor (beta chain) was documented in a study of shared clonotypes between healthy human individuals. The CDR3 covers 15 residues. Trimming took off 5 bases at V and 2 bases at J, with 15 bases between the two ends. Germline loops: CDR1 PRHDT, CDR2 FYEKMQ (reference sequence). Produced via immunoSEQ multiplex PCR; TCRdb's table is partial and in-frame only. The sample yields approximately 330,000 clones, more than 60% seen once. The source of this sequence is a man between 25 and 39 years old in good health. The rearrangement joins TRBV13 to TRBJ2-5, with D possibly being TRBD1 (5 bases). Sequenced material: memory CD4+ T cells sorted from blood. The subset denotes: CD45RA-negative fraction. The CDR3, as DNA: TGTGCCAGCAGCCTTAGAAGGGGTCAACAAGAGACCCAGTACTTC. Translating gives CASSLRRGQQETQYF.